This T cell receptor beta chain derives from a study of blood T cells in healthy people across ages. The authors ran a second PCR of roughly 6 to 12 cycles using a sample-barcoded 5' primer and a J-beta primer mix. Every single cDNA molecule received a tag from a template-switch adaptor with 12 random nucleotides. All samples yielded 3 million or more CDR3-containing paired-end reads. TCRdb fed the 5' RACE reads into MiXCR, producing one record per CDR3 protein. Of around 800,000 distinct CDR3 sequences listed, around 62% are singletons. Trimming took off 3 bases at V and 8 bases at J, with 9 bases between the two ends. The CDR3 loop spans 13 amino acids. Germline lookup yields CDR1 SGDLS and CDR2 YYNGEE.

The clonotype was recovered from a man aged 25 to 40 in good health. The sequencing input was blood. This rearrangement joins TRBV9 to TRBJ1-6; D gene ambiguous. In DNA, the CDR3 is TGTGCCAGCAGCGCCTTAAACTATTCACCCCTCCACTTT. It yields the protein CASSALNYSPLHF.